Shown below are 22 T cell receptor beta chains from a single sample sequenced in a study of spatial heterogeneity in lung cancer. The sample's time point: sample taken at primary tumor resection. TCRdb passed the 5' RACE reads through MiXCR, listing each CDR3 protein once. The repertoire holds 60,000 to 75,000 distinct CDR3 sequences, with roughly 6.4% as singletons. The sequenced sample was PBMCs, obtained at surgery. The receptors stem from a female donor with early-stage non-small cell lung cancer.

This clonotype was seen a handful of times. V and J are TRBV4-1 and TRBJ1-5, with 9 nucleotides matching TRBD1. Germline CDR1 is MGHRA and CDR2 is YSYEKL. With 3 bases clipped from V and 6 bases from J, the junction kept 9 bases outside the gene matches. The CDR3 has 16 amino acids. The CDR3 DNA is TGCGCCAGCAGCCATCTCATGACAGGGGGGATTCAGCCCCAGCATTTT. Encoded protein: CASSHLMTGGIQPQHF.

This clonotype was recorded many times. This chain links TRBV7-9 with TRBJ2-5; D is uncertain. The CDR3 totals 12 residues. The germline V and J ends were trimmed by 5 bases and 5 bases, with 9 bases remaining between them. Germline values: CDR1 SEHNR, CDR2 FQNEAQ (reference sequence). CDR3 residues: CASSPLTETQYF. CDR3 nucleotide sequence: TGTGCCAGCAGCCCCCTAACGGAGACCCAGTACTTC.

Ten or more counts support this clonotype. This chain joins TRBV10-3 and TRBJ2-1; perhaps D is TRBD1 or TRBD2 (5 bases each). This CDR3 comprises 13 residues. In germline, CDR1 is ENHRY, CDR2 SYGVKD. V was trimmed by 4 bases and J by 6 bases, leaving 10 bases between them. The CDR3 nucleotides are TGTGCCATCAGTGGTTCGGGGACCAATGAGCAGTTCTTC. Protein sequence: CAISGSGTNEQFF.

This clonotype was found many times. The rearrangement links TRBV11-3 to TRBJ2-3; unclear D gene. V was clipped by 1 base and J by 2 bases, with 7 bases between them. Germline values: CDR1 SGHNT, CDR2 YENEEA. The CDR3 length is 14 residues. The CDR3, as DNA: TGTGCCAGCAGCTTAGTCGAGATCACAGATACGCAGTATTTT. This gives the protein CASSLVEITDTQYF.

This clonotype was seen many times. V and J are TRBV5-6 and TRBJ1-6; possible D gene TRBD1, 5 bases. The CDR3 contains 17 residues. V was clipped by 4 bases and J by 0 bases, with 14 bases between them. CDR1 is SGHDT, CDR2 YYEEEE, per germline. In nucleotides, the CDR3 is TGTGCCAGCAGCGTTAGAAGGGGAAGCTCCTATAATTCACCCCTCCACTTT. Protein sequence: CASSVRRGSSYNSPLHF.

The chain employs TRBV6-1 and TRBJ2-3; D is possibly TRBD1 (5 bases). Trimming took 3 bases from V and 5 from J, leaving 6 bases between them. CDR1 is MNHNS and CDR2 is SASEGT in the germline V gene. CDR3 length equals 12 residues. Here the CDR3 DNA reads TGTGCCAGCAGTGAGACAGTAGATACGCAGTATTTT. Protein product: CASSETVDTQYF.

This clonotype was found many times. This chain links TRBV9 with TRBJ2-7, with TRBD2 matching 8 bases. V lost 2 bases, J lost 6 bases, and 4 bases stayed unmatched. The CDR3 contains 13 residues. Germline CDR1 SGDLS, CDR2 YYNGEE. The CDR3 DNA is TGTGCCAGCAGCGTGGGTAGCGGGGCCGAGCAGTACTTC. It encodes CASSVGSGAEQYF. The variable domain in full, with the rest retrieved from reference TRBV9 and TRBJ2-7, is DSGVTQTPKHLITATGQRVTLRCSPRSGDLSVYWYQQSLDQGLQFLIQYYNGEERAKGNILERFSAQQFPDLHSELNLSSLELGDSALYFCASSVGSGAEQYFGPGTRLTVT.

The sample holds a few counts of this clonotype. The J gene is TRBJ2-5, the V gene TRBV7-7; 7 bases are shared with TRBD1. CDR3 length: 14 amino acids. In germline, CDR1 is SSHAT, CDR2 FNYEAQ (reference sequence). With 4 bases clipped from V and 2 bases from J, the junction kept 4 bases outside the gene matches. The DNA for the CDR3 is TGTGCCAGCAGCTCTCCGGGACAGCAAGAGACCCAGTACTTC. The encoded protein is CASSSPGQQETQYF.

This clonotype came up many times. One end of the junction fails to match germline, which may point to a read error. The CDR3: CASRRGLANNIQYF. In DNA form, the CDR3 reads TGTGCCAGCAGACGGGGACTAGCCAACAACATTCAGTACTTC. The chain recombines TRBV6-5 with TRBJ2-4; 9 bases match TRBD2. Germline V lookup: CDR1 MNHEY, CDR2 SVGAGI. The CDR3 is made up of 14 amino acids.

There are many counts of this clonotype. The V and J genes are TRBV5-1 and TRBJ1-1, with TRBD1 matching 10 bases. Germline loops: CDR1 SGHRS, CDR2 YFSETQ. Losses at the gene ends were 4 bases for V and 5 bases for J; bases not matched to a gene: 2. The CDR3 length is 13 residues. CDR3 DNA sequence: TGCGCCAGCAGCAGGGACAGGGGAACTGAAGCTTTCTTT. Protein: CASSRDRGTEAFF.

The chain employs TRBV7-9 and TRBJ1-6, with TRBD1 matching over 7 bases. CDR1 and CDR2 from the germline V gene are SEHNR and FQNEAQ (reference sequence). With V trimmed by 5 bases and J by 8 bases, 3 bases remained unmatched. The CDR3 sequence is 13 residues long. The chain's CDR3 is CASSRGTDSPLHF. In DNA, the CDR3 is TGTGCCAGCAGCCGCGGGACAGATTCACCCCTCCACTTT.

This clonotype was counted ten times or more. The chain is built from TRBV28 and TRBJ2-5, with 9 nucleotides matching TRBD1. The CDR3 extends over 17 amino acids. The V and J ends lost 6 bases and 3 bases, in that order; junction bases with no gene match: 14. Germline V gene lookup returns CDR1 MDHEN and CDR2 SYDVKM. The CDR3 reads CASSQHRDRALEETQYF. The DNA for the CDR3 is TGTGCCAGCAGCCAACACCGGGACAGGGCCCTTGAAGAGACCCAGTACTTC.

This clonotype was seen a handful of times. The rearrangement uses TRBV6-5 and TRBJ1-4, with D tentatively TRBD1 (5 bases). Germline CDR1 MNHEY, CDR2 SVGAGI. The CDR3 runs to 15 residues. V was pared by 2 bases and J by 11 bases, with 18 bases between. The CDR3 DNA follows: TGTGCCAGCAGTTACCAGGACCTGGAGGGGTTGAAACTGTTTTTT. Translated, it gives CASSYQDLEGLKLFF.

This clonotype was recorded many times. CDR3 in amino acids: CASSLMAQETQYF. CDR3 DNA: TGTGCCAGCAGTTTAATGGCACAAGAGACCCAGTACTTC. This chain connects TRBV12-3 or TRBV12-4 to TRBJ2-5; D gene uncertain. Trimming stripped 2 bases from V and 2 bases from J, with 6 bases between. The CDR3 has 13 amino acids.

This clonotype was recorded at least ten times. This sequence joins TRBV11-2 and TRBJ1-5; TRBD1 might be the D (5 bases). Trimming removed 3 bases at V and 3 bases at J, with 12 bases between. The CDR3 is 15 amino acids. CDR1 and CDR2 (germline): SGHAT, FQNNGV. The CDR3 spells CASSFGGGINQPQHF. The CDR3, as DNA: TGTGCCAGCAGCTTCGGCGGGGGGATCAATCAGCCCCAGCATTTT. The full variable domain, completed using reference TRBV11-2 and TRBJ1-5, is EAGVAQSPRYKIIEKRQSVAFWCNPISGHATLYWYQQILGQGPKLLIQFQNNGVVDDSQLPKDRFSAERLKGVDSTLKIQPAKLEDSAVYLCASSFGGGINQPQHFGDGTRLSIL.

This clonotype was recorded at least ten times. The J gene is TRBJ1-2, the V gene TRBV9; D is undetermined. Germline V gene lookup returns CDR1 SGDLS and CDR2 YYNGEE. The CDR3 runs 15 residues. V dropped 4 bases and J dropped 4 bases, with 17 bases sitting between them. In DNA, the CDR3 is TGTGCCAGCAGCTCCCCCGAAGGGAGAGCCTATGGCTACACCTTC. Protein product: CASSSPEGRAYGYTF. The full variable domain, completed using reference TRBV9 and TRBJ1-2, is DSGVTQTPKHLITATGQRVTLRCSPRSGDLSVYWYQQSLDQGLQFLIQYYNGEERAKGNILERFSAQQFPDLHSELNLSSLELGDSALYFCASSSPEGRAYGYTFGSGTRLTVV.

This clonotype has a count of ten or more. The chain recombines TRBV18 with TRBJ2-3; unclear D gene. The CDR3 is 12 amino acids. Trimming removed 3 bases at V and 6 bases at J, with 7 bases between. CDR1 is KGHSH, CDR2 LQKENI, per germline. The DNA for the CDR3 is TGTGCCAGCTCACCCGCGGTGGATACGCAGTATTTT. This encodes CASSPAVDTQYF.

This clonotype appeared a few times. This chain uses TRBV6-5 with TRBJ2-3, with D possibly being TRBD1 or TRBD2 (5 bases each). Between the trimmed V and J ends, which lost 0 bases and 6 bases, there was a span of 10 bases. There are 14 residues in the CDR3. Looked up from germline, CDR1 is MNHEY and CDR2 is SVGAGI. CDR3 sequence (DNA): TGTGCCAGCAGTTACTCAGTCTGGGGGGATACGCAGTATTTT. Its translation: CASSYSVWGDTQYF.

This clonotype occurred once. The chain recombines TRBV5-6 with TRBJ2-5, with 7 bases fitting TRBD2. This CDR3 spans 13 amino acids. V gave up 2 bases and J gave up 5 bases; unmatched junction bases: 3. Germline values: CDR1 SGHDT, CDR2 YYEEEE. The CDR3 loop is CASSFLAAETQYF. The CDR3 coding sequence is TGTGCCAGCAGCTTCCTAGCGGCGGAGACCCAGTACTTC.

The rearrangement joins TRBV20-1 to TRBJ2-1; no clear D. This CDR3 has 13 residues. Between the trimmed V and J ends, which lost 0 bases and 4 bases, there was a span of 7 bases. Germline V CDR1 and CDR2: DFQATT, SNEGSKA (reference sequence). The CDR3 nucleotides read TGCAGTGCTAGAGACCCGACATACAATGAGCAGTTCTTC. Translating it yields CSARDPTYNEQFF.

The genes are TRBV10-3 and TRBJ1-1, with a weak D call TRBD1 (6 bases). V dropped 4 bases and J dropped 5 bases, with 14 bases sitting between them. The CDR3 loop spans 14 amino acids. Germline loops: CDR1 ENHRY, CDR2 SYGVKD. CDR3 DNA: TGTGCCATCAGTGGAGGGGGGGCTTTAACTGAAGCTTTCTTT. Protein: CAISGGGALTEAFF.

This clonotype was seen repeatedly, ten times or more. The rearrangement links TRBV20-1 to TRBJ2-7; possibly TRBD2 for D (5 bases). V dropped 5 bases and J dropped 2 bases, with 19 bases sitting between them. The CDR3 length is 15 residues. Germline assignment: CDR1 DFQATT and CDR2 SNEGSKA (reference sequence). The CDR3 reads CSAPRVREGTYEQYF. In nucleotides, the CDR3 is TGCAGTGCTCCGAGGGTGAGGGAAGGGACCTACGAGCAGTACTTC.